These 32 T cell receptor beta chains were all obtained from the same sample, sequenced in a study of blood T cell repertoires in COVID-19. This table comes from immunoSEQ multiplex PCR, and its TCRdb copy is limited to in-frame clones, with some not included. Here the sample spans about 160,000 clones, just under 90% being singletons. The sequenced sample consisted of peripheral blood. The source of these receptors is a woman in her 70s with COVID-19, enrolled during active disease.

Only one count was recorded for this clone. This chain uses TRBV30 with TRBJ1-2; D not resolved. The V gene lost 0 bases and the J gene lost 0 bases, with 8 bases spanning the gap. CDR1 is GTSNPN, CDR2 SVGIG, per germline (reference sequence). This CDR3 has 14 amino acids. CDR3 protein: CAWSVRGSNYGYTF. The CDR3 DNA is TGTGCCTGGAGTGTACGAGGTTCTAACTATGGCTACACCTTC.

The V gene is TRBV28, the J gene TRBJ1-2; TRBD1 matches 7 bases. V shed 5 bases and J 8 bases; nucleotides not matched to a gene: 8. CDR3 length equals 13 residues. CDR1 and CDR2 (germline): MDHEN, SYDVKM. The CDR3 region is CASSLQGTDGYTF. The CDR3, as DNA: TGTGCCAGCAGTCTACAGGGGACTGACGGCTACACCTTC.

This clone showed up just once. J is TRBJ2-7 and V is TRBV29-1, with D unclear. CDR1 is SQVTM, CDR2 ANQGSEA, per germline. V was trimmed by 4 bases and J by 2 bases, leaving 9 bases between them. The CDR3 covers 12 residues. The CDR3 DNA sequence: TGCAGCGTTGGTTCCGTAACCTACGAGCAGTACTTC. Amino acids: CSVGSVTYEQYF.

CDR3 region: CASSPGGSPLHF. CDR3 bases: TGTGCCAGCAGCCCCGGCGGCTCACCCCTCCACTTT. This chain uses TRBV7-6 with TRBJ1-6; D uncertain. Germline V lookup: CDR1 SGHVS, CDR2 FNYEAQ. The CDR3 spans 12 residues. V lost 5 bases and J 10 bases, leaving 9 bases between the germline ends.

The CDR3 region has the DNA TGTGCCAGCAGTGTACAGGTAAATCAGCCCCAGCATTTT. It codes for CASSVQVNQPQHF. The chain combines TRBV3-1 (or the pseudogene TRBV3-2) with TRBJ1-5; TRBD1 is a possible D gene (5 bases). V was trimmed by 6 bases and J by 4 bases, leaving 10 bases between them. The CDR3 is 13 residues long. Germline V gene lookup returns CDR1 LGHDT and CDR2 YNNKEL (reference sequence).

The rearrangement links TRBV4-1 to TRBJ1-4; a weak D match, TRBD1 (6 bases). Germline lookup yields CDR1 MGHRA and CDR2 YSYEKL. The CDR3 consists of 14 residues. Deletions cut 4 bases from V and 5 bases from J, with 11 bases between. Written as DNA, the CDR3 is TGCGCCAGCAGCCCCCCAACAGGGAATGAAAAACTGTTTTTT. This gives the protein CASSPPTGNEKLFF.

The V gene is TRBV28, the J gene TRBJ1-1; D gene unclear. The length of the CDR3 is 16 residues. Germline CDR1 is MDHEN and CDR2 is SYDVKM. Trimming cost V 5 bases and J 0 bases, with 16 bases left between them. The CDR3 nucleotides read TGTGCCAGCAGTAGAGGGCATAGGGTCATGAACACTGAAGCTTTCTTT. It yields the protein CASSRGHRVMNTEAFF.

The genes are TRBV12-3 or TRBV12-4 and TRBJ2-5; TRBD1 aligns across 8 bases. V gave up 8 bases and J gave up 7 bases; unmatched junction bases: 0. The CDR3 consists of 10 residues. DNA for the CDR3: TGTGCCAGCGGGACAGGGACCCAGTACTTC. Translating it yields CASGTGTQYF.

J is TRBJ1-4 and V is TRBV10-3; tentative D call: TRBD1 (5 bases). The germline V gene encodes CDR1 ENHRY and CDR2 SYGVKD. CDR3 length equals 15 residues. Deletions cut 0 bases from V and 8 bases from J, with 13 bases between. The CDR3 is CAISESQVGKEKLFF. CDR3 coding DNA: TGTGCCATCAGTGAGTCACAGGTCGGAAAAGAAAAACTGTTTTTT.

The chain employs TRBV2 and TRBJ1-1, with TRBD1 identical over 9 bases. The CDR3 is made up of 12 amino acids. In germline, CDR1 is SNHLY, CDR2 FYNNEI. V lost 11 bases and J lost 4; bases outside the gene matches: 5. CDR3 loop: CAGKTGGTEAFF. CDR3 coding DNA: TGTGCCGGGAAGACAGGGGGCACTGAAGCTTTCTTT. The complete variable domain, with remaining parts taken from reference TRBV2 and TRBJ1-1, reads EPEVTQTPSHQVTQMGQEVILRCVPISNHLYFYWYRQILGQKVEFLVSFYNNEISEKSEIFDDQFSVERPDGSNFTLKIRSTKLEDSAMYFCAGKTGGTEAFFGQGTRLTVV.

The V and J genes are TRBV29-1 and TRBJ2-5; the D gene is possibly TRBD1 (6 bases). The germline V and J ends were trimmed by 4 bases and 3 bases, with 12 bases remaining between them. Germline CDR1 and CDR2: SQVTM and ANQGSEA. The CDR3 covers 13 residues. The CDR3 protein is CSVVPGQKETQYF. The CDR3 DNA is TGCAGCGTTGTTCCCGGACAGAAAGAGACCCAGTACTTC.

J is TRBJ2-3 and V is TRBV5-4, with D tentatively TRBD1 (5 bases). The CDR3 runs to 13 residues. Germline V gives CDR1 SGHNT, CDR2 YYREEE (reference sequence). V lost 2 bases and J 4 bases, leaving 8 bases between the germline ends. The CDR3 protein is CASSLDSPDTQYF. For the CDR3, the DNA is TGTGCCAGCAGCTTAGACAGTCCAGATACGCAGTATTTT. The variable domain in full, with the rest retrieved from reference TRBV5-4 and TRBJ2-3, is ETGVTQSPTHLIKTRGQQVTLRCSSQSGHNTVSWYQQALGQGPQFIFQYYREEENGRGNFPPRFSGLQFPNYSSELNVNALELDDSALYLCASSLDSPDTQYFGPGTRLTVL.

Written as DNA, the CDR3 is TGTGCCCTAGCGGGGGGCGTCACAGATACGCAGTATTTT. It translates to CALAGGVTDTQYF. The chain uses TRBV28 and TRBJ2-3; 11 bases line up with TRBD2. Germline values: CDR1 MDHEN, CDR2 SYDVKM. Trimming removed 11 bases from V and 2 bases from J; junction bases left unmatched: 3. The CDR3 has 13 residues.

This clone has a handful of counts. The V and J genes are TRBV9 and TRBJ1-2, with D maybe TRBD1 (5 bases). The germline V gene encodes CDR1 SGDLS and CDR2 YYNGEE. The CDR3 runs to 13 residues. V lost 0 bases, J lost 8 bases, and 11 bases lay in between. For the CDR3, the DNA is TGTGCCAGCAGCGTAGCAGGGCAAGGGGGCTACACCTTC. Its protein is CASSVAGQGGYTF.

The chain is built from TRBV15 and TRBJ2-5; 7 positions agree with TRBD2. The CDR3 runs 15 residues. Germline V lookup: CDR1 LNHNV, CDR2 YYDKDF (reference sequence). The ends lost 3 bases at V and 6 bases at J; junction bases unmatched: 10. This chain's CDR3 is CATSSPSGALKTQYF. DNA of the CDR3: TGTGCCACCAGCAGCCCTAGCGGCGCCTTGAAGACCCAGTACTTC.

This clone was counted between two and nine times. DNA for the CDR3: TGTGCCAGCTCACCACAGGGGGCGGGGAACACTGAAGCTTTCTTT. It translates to CASSPQGAGNTEAFF. V is TRBV18 and J is TRBJ1-1; 7 positions match TRBD1. The CDR3 is 15 residues long. The V segment lost 1 base and the J segment 1 base; nucleotides outside the gene matches: 3. CDR1 KGHSH and CDR2 LQKENI come from the germline V gene.

The sample holds a few counts of this clone. The J gene is TRBJ1-6, the V gene TRBV10-2, with D uncertain. The ends were cut back, 0 bases at V and 3 bases at J, with 15 bases in the middle. CDR1 and CDR2 (germline): WSHSY, SAAADI. The CDR3 runs 18 residues. CDR3 region: CASSESAGSGLYNSPLHF. The CDR3 nucleotides are TGCGCCAGCAGTGAGTCGGCGGGGAGCGGCCTCTATAATTCACCCCTCCACTTT.

The CDR3 protein is CASSRLADNSYNEQFF. As DNA, the CDR3 is TGTGCCAGTAGTAGGTTAGCGGATAACTCCTACAATGAGCAGTTCTTC. The chain has TRBV19 and TRBJ2-1; D may be TRBD2 (6 bases). V shed 4 bases and J shed 0 bases, with 13 bases lying between them. The CDR3 runs 16 residues. Germline CDR1 and CDR2: LNHDA and SQIVND (reference sequence).

The genes are TRBV11-3 and TRBJ1-6, with a tentative D call TRBD1 (5 bases). The CDR3 consists of 13 residues. CDR1 and CDR2 from the germline V gene are SGHNT and YENEEA. V was pared by 3 bases and J by 14 bases, with 14 bases between. The CDR3 DNA reads TGTGCCAGCAGCTTGGAGCAGGGATCGACCCTCCACTTT. Protein product: CASSLEQGSTLHF.

V is TRBV18 and J is TRBJ2-6; maybe TRBD1 (5 bases). V gave up 4 bases and J gave up 4 bases, with 14 bases separating them. Germline-derived CDR1 and CDR2 are KGHSH and LQKENI. The CDR3 is 16 amino acids. As DNA, the CDR3 is TGTGCCAGCTCACGTATTCAGGGTCCAGGGGCCAACGTCCTGACTTTC. The encoded protein is CASSRIQGPGANVLTF.

The DNA of the CDR3 is TGTGCCAGCAGTTTAGTGGGGGGCTACGAGCAGTACTTC. Translated, it gives CASSLVGGYEQYF. V and J are TRBV12-3 or TRBV12-4 and TRBJ2-7; maybe TRBD2 (6 bases). The length of the CDR3 is 13 residues. V dropped 1 base and J dropped 3 bases, with 7 bases sitting between them.

The chain joins TRBV29-1 to TRBJ2-7; D possibly corresponds to TRBD1 (5 bases). With 4 bases removed from V and 2 bases from J, the gap between germline ends came to 15 bases. Germline CDR1 reads SQVTM; CDR2 reads ANQGSEA. The CDR3 is 14 residues long. The CDR3 reads CSVVGPGAPYEQYF. The CDR3 bases are TGCAGCGTTGTGGGGCCCGGCGCCCCCTACGAGCAGTACTTC.

J is TRBJ2-4 and V is TRBV4-1, with D possibly being TRBD2 (6 bases). Trimming stripped 0 bases from V and 7 bases from J, with 7 bases between. The CDR3 runs to 13 residues. Germline V gives CDR1 MGHRA, CDR2 YSYEKL. The CDR3 region has the DNA TGCGCCAGCAGCCAAGAGGAGGGGAACATTCAGTACTTC. Translation gives CASSQEEGNIQYF.

The rearrangement uses TRBV5-1 and TRBJ2-5; D uncertain. The CDR3 loop spans 13 amino acids. V lost 1 base and J 5 bases, leaving 9 bases between the germline ends. Germline CDR1 and CDR2: SGHRS and YFSETQ. In nucleotides, the CDR3 is TGCGCCAGCAGCTTGTTCGGTTCCGAGACCCAGTACTTC. It encodes CASSLFGSETQYF.

The chain recombines TRBV30 with TRBJ2-5; 8 positions agree with TRBD1. The CDR3 totals 15 residues. V was clipped by 4 bases and J by 2 bases; unmatched bases: 9. The germline CDR1 and CDR2 sequences are GTSNPN and SVGIG (reference sequence). The CDR3 sequence: CAWNNRDRWQETQYF. As DNA, the CDR3 is TGTGCCTGGAACAACCGGGACAGGTGGCAAGAGACCCAGTACTTC.

V gene TRBV3-1 (or the pseudogene TRBV3-2) combines with J gene TRBJ2-2; D perhaps matches TRBD1 (6 bases). This CDR3 contains 17 residues. Trimming took off 4 bases at V and 1 base at J, with 16 bases between the two ends. Germline assignment: CDR1 LGHDT and CDR2 YNNKEL (reference sequence). CDR3 amino acids: CASSRQGTQQNTGELFF. CDR3 nucleotide sequence: TGTGCCAGCAGCCGCCAGGGGACCCAACAGAACACCGGGGAGCTGTTTTTT.

This clone was seen only once. The gene calls are TRBV15 and TRBJ2-3; 7 nucleotides agree with TRBD1. Germline trimming cut 0 bases from V and 4 bases from J; bases unmatched to any gene: 7. The V gene's germline CDR1 is LNHNV and CDR2 YYDKDF (reference sequence). The CDR3 is 16 amino acids. CDR3 loop: CATSRDPRGGADTQYF. The DNA of the CDR3 is TGTGCCACCAGCAGAGATCCCCGAGGGGGCGCAGATACGCAGTATTTT. Drawing the rest from reference TRBV15 and TRBJ2-3, the complete variable domain is DAMVIQNPRYQVTQFGKPVTLSCSQTLNHNVMYWYQQKSSQAPKLLFHYYDKDFNNEADTPDNFQSRRPNTSFCFLDIRSPGLGDTAMYLCATSRDPRGGADTQYFGPGTRLTVL.

The rearrangement joins TRBV5-4 to TRBJ2-5, with D perhaps TRBD1 (5 bases). The ends were cut back, 0 bases at V and 0 bases at J, with 6 bases in the middle. The CDR3 extends over 14 amino acids. Germline V gene sequence: CDR1 SGHNT, CDR2 YYREEE (reference sequence). This chain's CDR3 is CASSLGQYQETQYF. CDR3 coding DNA: TGTGCCAGCAGCTTGGGACAGTACCAAGAGACCCAGTACTTC.

The CDR3, as DNA: TGTGCCAGTAAGGCGGACAGGGGCCAAGAGACCCAGTACTTC. This gives the protein CASKADRGQETQYF. The V gene is TRBV19, the J gene TRBJ2-5, with 9 bases identical to TRBD1. Per the germline V gene, CDR1 is LNHDA and CDR2 is SQIVND (reference sequence). J was trimmed by 1 base and V by 7 bases; bases with no gene match: 4. This CDR3 contains 14 residues.

J is TRBJ2-5 and V is TRBV3-1 (or the pseudogene TRBV3-2); 11 nucleotides match TRBD1. Germline CDR1 and CDR2: LGHDT and YNNKEL (reference sequence). The CDR3 sequence is 17 residues long. With 3 bases clipped from V and 1 base from J, the junction kept 7 bases outside the gene matches. The CDR3 coding sequence is TGTGCCAGCAGCCATGGACCGGGACAGGGGGGCCAAGAGACCCAGTACTTC. Translation gives CASSHGPGQGGQETQYF.

The chain recombines TRBV2 with TRBJ2-5, with D possibly matching TRBD1 (5 bases). The V gene lost 2 bases and the J gene lost 4 bases, with 17 bases spanning the gap. The CDR3 runs 16 residues. Per the germline V gene, CDR1 is SNHLY and CDR2 is FYNNEI. The CDR3 DNA follows: TGTGCCAGCAGTGAATTCGACAGATCAACCATAGAGACCCAGTACTTC. Translating gives CASSEFDRSTIETQYF.

The chain uses TRBV4-1 and TRBJ1-3; tentatively, D is TRBD1 (5 bases). Per the germline V gene, CDR1 is MGHRA and CDR2 is YSYEKL. Trimming removed 0 bases at V and 0 bases at J, with 12 bases between. The CDR3 consists of 17 residues. The CDR3 is CASSQDRGGNSGNTIYF. CDR3 coding DNA: TGCGCCAGCAGCCAAGATCGCGGGGGAAACTCTGGAAACACCATATATTTT.